This TCR beta chain is drawn from a study of blood T cell repertoires in COVID-19. TCRdb's copy holds only in-frame clones and misses some; the assay was immunoSEQ multiplex PCR. The table lists some 41,000 clones, 70% to 90% of them singletons, with under 9.5% in the top ten. Germline V gene lookup returns CDR1 SGHVS and CDR2 FNYEAQ. The ends were cut back, 1 base at V and 1 base at J, with 10 bases in the middle. This CDR3 spans 16 amino acids. This receptor was taken from a human donor in a cohort sampled during active COVID-19. The sample comprised peripheral blood. The chain recombines TRBV7-6 with TRBJ2-2; D gene unclear. The chain's CDR3 is CASSLVGQLNTGELFF. As DNA, the CDR3 is TGTGCCAGCAGCTTAGTGGGCCAATTGAACACCGGGGAGCTGTTTTTT.